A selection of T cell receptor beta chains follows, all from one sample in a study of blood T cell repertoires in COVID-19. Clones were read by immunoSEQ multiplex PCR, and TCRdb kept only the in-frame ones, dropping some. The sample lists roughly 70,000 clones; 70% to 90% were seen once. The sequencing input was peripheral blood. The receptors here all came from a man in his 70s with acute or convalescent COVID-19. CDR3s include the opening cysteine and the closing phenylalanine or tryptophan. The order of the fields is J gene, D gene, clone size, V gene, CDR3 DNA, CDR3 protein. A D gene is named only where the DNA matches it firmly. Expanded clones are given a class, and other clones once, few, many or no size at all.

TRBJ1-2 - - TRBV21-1 TGTGCCAGCAGCAAATTATCCGACAGGGGGCTGGTAGGCTACACCTTC CASSKLSDRGLVGYTF
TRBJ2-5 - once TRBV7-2 TGTGCCAGCAGCTTAGGGCGGGCCCAGGAGACCCAGTACTTC CASSLGRAQETQYF
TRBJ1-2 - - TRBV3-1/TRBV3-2 TGTGCCAGCAGCCAATCAGGCAACTATGGCTACACCTTC CASSQSGNYGYTF
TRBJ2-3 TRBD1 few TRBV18 TGTGCCAGCTCACAGACAGGGAGCACAGATACGCAGTATTTT CASSQTGSTDTQYF
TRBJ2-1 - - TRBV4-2 TGTGCCAGCAGCCAAGATCGAGCGGACTACAATGAGCAGTTCTTC CASSQDRADYNEQFF
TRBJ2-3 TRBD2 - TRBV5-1 TGCGCCAGCAGCTCCGGGGGGAAACGCACAGATACGCAGTATTTT CASSSGGKRTDTQYF
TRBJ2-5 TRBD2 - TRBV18 TGTGCCAGCTCACCCGGACTAGCGGAGGGTGAGACCCAGTACTTC CASSPGLAEGETQYF
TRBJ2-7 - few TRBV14 TGTGCCAGCAGCCAAGATCTGACAAAATACGAGCAGTACTTC CASSQDLTKYEQYF
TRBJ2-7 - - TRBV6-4 TGTGCCAGCACCCGGGGAGGTTCCTACGAGCAGTACTTC CASTRGGSYEQYF
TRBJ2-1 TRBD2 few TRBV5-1 TGCGCCAGCAGCCGGGCTAGCGGGGGGGCAAATGAGCAGTTCTTC CASSRASGGANEQFF
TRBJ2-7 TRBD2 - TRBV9 TGTGCCAGCAGCACCGCGGGGAGGGACTACGAGCAGTACTTC CASSTAGRDYEQYF
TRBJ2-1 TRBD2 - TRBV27 TGTGCCAGCAGTTTTAGACTAGCGGGGGCGTACAATGAGCAGTTCTTC CASSFRLAGAYNEQFF
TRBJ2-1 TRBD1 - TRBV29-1 TGCAGCGTTTCACAGGGGGCCATCTCCTACAATGAGCAGTTCTTC CSVSQGAISYNEQFF
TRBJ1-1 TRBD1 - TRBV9 TGTGCCAGCAGCCTACGAGGGACAGTGAACACTGAAGCTTTCTTT CASSLRGTVNTEAFF
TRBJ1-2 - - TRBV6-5 TGTGCCAGCAGTTGGGGGGAAGACAACTATGGCTACACCTTC CASSWGEDNYGYTF
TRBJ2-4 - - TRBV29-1 TGCAGCGTGGACAGCTCCAAAAACATTCAGTACTTC CSVDSSKNIQYF
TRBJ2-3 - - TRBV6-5 TGTGCCAGCAGCGCAGGGGACCGAGCAGATACGCAGTATTTT CASSAGDRADTQYF
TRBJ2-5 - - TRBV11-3 TGTGCCAGCAGCTCTCGGGACACGGAGACCCAGTACTTC CASSSRDTETQYF
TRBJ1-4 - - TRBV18 TGTGCCAGCTCACCGAACAGTGAAAAACTGTTTTTT CASSPNSEKLFF
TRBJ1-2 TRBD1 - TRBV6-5 TGTGCCAGCAAAGGACAGGGGGGAGGCTACACCTTC CASKGQGGGYTF
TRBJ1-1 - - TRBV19 TGTGCCAGTACGAATTTGGCGGGGCTAAGTAAGGACACTGAAGCTTTCTTT CASTNLAGLSKDTEAFF
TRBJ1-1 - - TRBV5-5 TGTGCCAGCCGCATCGGGAGGATGAACACTGAAGCTTTCTTT CASRIGRMNTEAFF
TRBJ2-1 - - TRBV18 TGTGCCAGCTCACCAATCGTACAGGGCAGCAATGAGCAGTTCTTC CASSPIVQGSNEQFF
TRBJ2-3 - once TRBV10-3 TGTGCCATCAGTGCCCGGGCAGATACGCAGTATTTT CAISARADTQYF
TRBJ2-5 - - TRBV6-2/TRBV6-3 TGTGCCAGCAGCTGGGGGCGCCCGGAGACCCAGTACTTC CASSWGRPETQYF
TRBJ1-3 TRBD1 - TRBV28 TGTGCCAGCAGTTCTCCCCCGGGACAGGCGCCGTTTTACTCTGGAAACACCATATATTTT CASSSPPGQAPFYSGNTIYF
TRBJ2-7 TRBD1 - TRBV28 TGTGCCAGCAGTCGGAGACAGGGGGCATTTAACGAGCAGTACTTC CASSRRQGAFNEQYF
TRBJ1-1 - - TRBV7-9 TGTGCCAGCAGCTTCGGTACTGAAGCTTTCTTT CASSFGTEAFF
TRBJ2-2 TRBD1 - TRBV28 TGTGCCAGCAGGCGGACAGGGGGCGGACCCGGGGAGCTGTTTTTT CASRRTGGGPGELFF
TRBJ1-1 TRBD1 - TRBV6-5 TGTGCCAGCAGTTACTCACCCGGGACAGGGAACACTGAAGCTTTCTTT CASSYSPGTGNTEAFF
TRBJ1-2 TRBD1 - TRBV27 TGTGCCAGCAGTTACACAGGGGTAGACTATGGCTACACCTTC CASSYTGVDYGYTF
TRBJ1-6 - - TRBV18 TGTGCCAGCTCACCATACCGGACTGATTCACCCCTCCACTTT CASSPYRTDSPLHF
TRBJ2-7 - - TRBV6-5 TGTGCCAGCAGTTACTCGACCGGGACCTACGAGCAGTACTTC CASSYSTGTYEQYF
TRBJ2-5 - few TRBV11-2 TGTGCCAGCAGACATCTAGGGGGCCAAGAGACCCAGTACTTC CASRHLGGQETQYF
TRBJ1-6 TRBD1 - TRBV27 TGTGCCAGCAATCTTCATGTGGGAAGGGCCCGGGACAGCAATTCACCCCTCCACTTT CASNLHVGRARDSNSPLHF
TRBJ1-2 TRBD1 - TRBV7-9 TGTGCCAGCAGCTCTAGGACAGGCAACTATGGCTACACCTTC CASSSRTGNYGYTF
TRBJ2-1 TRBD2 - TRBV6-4 TGTGCCAGCAGTGAGGTAGCGGGCCCCTACAATGAGCAGTTCTTC CASSEVAGPYNEQFF
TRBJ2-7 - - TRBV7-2 TGTGCCAGCAGCTTGGGCCAGGCGTTCTACGAGCAGTACTTC CASSLGQAFYEQYF
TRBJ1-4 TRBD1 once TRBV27 TGTGCCAGCAGGGGTGTAGGGGGCGTCAGTAATGAAAAACTGTTTTTT CASRGVGGVSNEKLFF
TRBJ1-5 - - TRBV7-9 TGTGCCAGCAGCCCTCAGGGGTATCAGCCCCAGCATTTT CASSPQGYQPQHF
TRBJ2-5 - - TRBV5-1 TGCGCCAGCAGCTTGGGTGCAGGGCGAGAGACCCAGTACTTC CASSLGAGRETQYF
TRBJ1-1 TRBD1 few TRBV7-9 TGTGCCAGCAGCTCCTGGGGCGGGACAGAGAACACTGAAGCTTTCTTT CASSSWGGTENTEAFF
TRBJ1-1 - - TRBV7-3 TGTGCCAGCAGCTTAAGACAGAACACTGAAGCTTTCTTT CASSLRQNTEAFF
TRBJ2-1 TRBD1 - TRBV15 TGTGCCACCAGGAAGGACGCGGACAGGGGCGGGGGTGAGCAGTTCTTC CATRKDADRGGGEQFF
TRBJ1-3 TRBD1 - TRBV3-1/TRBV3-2 TGTGCCAGCAGCCATAGACAGGGATTCTCTGGAAACACCATATATTTT CASSHRQGFSGNTIYF
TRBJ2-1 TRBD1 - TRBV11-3 TGTGCCAGCAGTCCTACCGGGACAGGGGGCCCCTACAATGAGCAGTTCTTC CASSPTGTGGPYNEQFF